This TCR beta chain came from a study of T cells in Graves' hyperthyroidism and ophthalmopathy. General study results and limits: Most thyroid clonotypes expanded above 0.001 appeared in blood too.

Regions amplified from RNA transcripts were the TCR beta CDR3 regions. When the TCR CDR3 underwent first-round RT-PCR, the HTBI primer set was used. MiXCR was run by TCRdb on the multiplex PCR reads, yielding one entry per CDR3 protein. The data hold 150,000 or so distinct CDR3 sequences, with about 9.4% observed a single time. This clonotype was seen repeatedly, ten times or more. Its antigen is as yet unknown. The sample comprised blood. This receptor was taken from a woman aged 18-30 years with Graves' hyperthyroidism that later progressed to Graves' ophthalmopathy.

The CDR3 DNA reads TGCGCCAGCAGCCGGGCAGGGGGCCCAACCGGGGAGCTGTTTTTT. Its translation: CASSRAGGPTGELFF. The chain joins TRBV5-1 to TRBJ2-2; 8 bases are shared with TRBD1. This CDR3 is 15 amino acids long. CDR1 and CDR2 (germline): SGHRS, YFSETQ. V was pared by 4 bases and J by 5 bases, with 7 bases of the junction left unmatched.